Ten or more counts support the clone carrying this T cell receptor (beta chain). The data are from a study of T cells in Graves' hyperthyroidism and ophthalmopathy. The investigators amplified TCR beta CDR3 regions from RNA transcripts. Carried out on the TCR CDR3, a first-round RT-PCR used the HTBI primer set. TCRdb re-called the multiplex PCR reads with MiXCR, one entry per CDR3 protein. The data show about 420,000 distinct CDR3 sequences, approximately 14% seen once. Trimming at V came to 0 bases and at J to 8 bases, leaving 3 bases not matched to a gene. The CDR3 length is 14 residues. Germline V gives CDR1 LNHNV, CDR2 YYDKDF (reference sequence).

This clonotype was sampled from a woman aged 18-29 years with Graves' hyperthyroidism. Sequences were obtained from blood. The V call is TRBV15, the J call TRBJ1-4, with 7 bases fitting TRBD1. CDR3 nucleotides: TGTGCCACCAGCAGAGATGGAGGGGGCGAAAAACTGTTTTTT. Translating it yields CATSRDGGGEKLFF.